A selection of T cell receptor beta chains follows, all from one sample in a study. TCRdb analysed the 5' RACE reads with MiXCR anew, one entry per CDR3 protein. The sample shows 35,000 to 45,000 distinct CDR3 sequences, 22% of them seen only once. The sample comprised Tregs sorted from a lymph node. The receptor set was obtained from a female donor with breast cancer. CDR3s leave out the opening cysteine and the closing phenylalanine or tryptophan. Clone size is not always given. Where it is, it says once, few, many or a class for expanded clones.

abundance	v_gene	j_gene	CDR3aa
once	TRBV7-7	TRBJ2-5	ASRGAGGQETQY
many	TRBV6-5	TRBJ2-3	ASSYGRGWQDTQY
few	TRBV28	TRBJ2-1	ASTILGGEVNNEQF
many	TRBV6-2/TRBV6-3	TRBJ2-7	ASSYPDSYEQY
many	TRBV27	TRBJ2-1	ASSSSLSSYNEQF
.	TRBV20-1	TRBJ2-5	SASERPGETQY
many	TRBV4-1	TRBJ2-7	ASSQINFIGTGNYEQY
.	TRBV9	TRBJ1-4	ASSPGGGPRELF
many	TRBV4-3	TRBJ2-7	ASSPGAKSSYEQY
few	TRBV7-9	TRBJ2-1	ASSLEVRLNNEQF
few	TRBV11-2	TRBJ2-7	ASSTLGDTSYEQY
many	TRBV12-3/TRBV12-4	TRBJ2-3	ASSFLRVDRGTDTQY
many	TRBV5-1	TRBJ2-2	ASSLEQPTGELF
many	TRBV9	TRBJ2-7	ASSVGPATGEQY
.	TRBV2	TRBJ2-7	AKGLAGVDEQY
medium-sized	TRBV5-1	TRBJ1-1	ASSLDGMNTEAF
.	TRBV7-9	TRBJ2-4	ASSVGTSGAGYIQY
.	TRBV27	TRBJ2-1	ASSLQGVYNEQF
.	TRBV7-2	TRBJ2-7	ASSPTTGSTYEQY
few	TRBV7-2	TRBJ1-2	ASSPGGGREDYGYT
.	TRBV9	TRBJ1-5	ASSETGGDQPQH
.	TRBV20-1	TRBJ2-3	SAPGLASQSSTDTQY
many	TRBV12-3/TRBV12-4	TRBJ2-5	ASWGGEETQY
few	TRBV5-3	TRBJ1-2	ARSLIAGDGRNYGYT
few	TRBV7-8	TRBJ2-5	ASSLAPKSNRGQETQY
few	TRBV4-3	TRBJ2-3	ASSQEADTQY
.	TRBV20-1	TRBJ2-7	SASEGLVEQY
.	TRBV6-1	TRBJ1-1	ASSYHPQGADTEAF